This T cell receptor (beta chain) was retrieved from a study of T-cell memory formation after mild COVID-19. Study observations and caveats: Memory from before infection featured some responding clones, which suggests cross-reactive memory joined. Shrinking CD4+ clones resided mostly in CM and EM, and CD8+ ones in EMRA. A second wave expanding day 15 to 37 was CD4+-biased; contracting clones were balanced.

Trimming took off 2 bases at V and 2 bases at J, with 12 bases between the two ends. From germline, CDR1 is KGHSH and CDR2 LQKENI. The CDR3 is 15 amino acids. This clonotype was picked up a small number of times. Its antigen is not known. TCRalpha and TCRbeta libraries used 5'RACE with constant-segment primers and UMIs. TCRdb redid the calling of the 5' RACE reads with MiXCR, one entry per CDR3 protein. The profile shows some 150,000 distinct CDR3 sequences, roughly 6.2% of them singletons. Material for sequencing was PBMCs or a T cell subset sorted from them (not recorded which). The rearrangement joins TRBV18 to TRBJ1-1; maybe TRBD1 (6 bases). The TCR sequence derives from an adult woman who had mild COVID-19 (a few samples of this study predate the infection). Cell type and time point are not known. The CDR3 DNA follows: TGTGCCAGCTCACCATCGGGGACAAAAAACACTGAAGCTTTCTTT. It specifies CASSPSGTKNTEAFF.